This T cell receptor (beta chain) was identified during a study of cytomegalovirus exposure and HLA in healthy donors. Broader study findings: A few of the chains that were CMV-associated were confirmed in vitro to be specific for CMV antigens.

Here immunoSEQ multiplex PCR was the method, and the copy in TCRdb shows in-frame clones only, minus some. The sample contains fewer than 200,000 clones, approximately 89% of which appear only once. This clone appeared a single time. Antigen specificity is unknown. The CDR3 spans 15 residues. With 5 bases removed from V and 2 bases from J, the gap between germline ends came to 15 bases. CDR1 and CDR2 (germline): SGDLS, YYNGEE. This rearrangement joins TRBV9 to TRBJ2-3, with D tentatively TRBD2 (6 bases). The sample was PBMCs. The origin of this receptor is a man younger than 30 in good health and CMV-seropositive. The CDR3 reads CASSVSGTVTDTQYF. CDR3 nucleotide sequence: TGTGCCAGCAGTGTTTCCGGGACTGTCACAGATACGCAGTATTTT. Drawing the rest from reference TRBV9 and TRBJ2-3, the complete variable domain is DSGVTQTPKHLITATGQRVTLRCSPRSGDLSVYWYQQSLDQGLQFLIQYYNGEERAKGNILERFSAQQFPDLHSELNLSSLELGDSALYFCASSVSGTVTDTQYFGPGTRLTVL.